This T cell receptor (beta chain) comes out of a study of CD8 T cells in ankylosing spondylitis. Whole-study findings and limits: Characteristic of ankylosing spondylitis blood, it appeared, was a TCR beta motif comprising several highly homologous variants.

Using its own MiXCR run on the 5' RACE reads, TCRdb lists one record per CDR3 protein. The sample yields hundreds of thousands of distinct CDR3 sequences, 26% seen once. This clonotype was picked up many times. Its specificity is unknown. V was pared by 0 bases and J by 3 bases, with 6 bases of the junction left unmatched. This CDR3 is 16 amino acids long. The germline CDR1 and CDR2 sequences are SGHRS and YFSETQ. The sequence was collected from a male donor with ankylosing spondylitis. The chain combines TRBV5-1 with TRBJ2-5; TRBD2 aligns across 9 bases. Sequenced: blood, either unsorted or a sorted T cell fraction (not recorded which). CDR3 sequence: CASSLEEREDKETQYF. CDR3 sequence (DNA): TGCGCCAGCAGCTTGGAGGAGCGGGAGGATAAAGAGACCCAGTACTTC.